This TCR beta chain is from a study of T cells after yellow fever vaccination. Study-level information: Where fractions had low cell numbers, libraries were prepared from them with the SMART-Seq v4 Ultra Low Input RNA kit. Study outcomes and limitations: Of the clonotypes, a small share occurred in both CD4 and CD8 compartments. Most clones from primary vaccination resurfaced after the booster (approximately 97% CD4, 70% to 90% CD8).

V shed 3 bases and J shed 3 bases, with 12 bases lying between them. CDR3 length equals 14 residues. Looked up from germline, CDR1 is DFQATT and CDR2 is SNEGSKA (reference sequence). In the case of this clonotype: Its antigen is unknown.

The 5'RACE template-switching step produced TCR cDNA and added a universal primer site and UMIs. TCRdb ran MiXCR on the 5' RACE reads and lists one entry per CDR3 protein. The sample holds 450,000 to 600,000 distinct CDR3 sequences; approximately 16% are singletons and the top ten take 17%. The source was PBMCs, collected around 5 days after the first yellow fever vaccination. The V call is TRBV20-1, the J call TRBJ1-5; D might be TRBD1 (5 bases). This clonotype originated in a young man who received the YFV17D yellow fever vaccine. The CDR3 loop reads CSAREGHVNQPQHF. Here the CDR3 DNA reads TGCAGTGCTAGGGAGGGGCACGTCAATCAGCCCCAGCATTTT.